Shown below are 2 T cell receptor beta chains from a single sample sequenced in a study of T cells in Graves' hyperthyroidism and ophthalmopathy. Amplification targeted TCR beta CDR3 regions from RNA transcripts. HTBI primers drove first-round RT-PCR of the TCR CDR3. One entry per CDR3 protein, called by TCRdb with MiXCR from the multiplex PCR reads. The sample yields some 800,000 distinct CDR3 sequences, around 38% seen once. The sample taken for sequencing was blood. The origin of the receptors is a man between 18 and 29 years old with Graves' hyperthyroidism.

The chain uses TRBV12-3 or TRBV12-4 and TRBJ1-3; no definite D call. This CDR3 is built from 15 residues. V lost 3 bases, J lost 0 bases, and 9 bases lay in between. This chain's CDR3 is CASSFDGYSGNTIYF. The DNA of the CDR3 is TGTGCCAGCAGTTTTGACGGTTACTCTGGAAACACCATATATTTT.

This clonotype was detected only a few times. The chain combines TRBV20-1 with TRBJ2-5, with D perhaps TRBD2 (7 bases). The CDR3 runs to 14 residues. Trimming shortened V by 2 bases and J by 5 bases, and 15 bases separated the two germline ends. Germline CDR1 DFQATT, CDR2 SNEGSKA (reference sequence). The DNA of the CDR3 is TGCAGTGCTAGACAGGGAGGGGGGACGGAGACCCAGTACTTC. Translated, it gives CSARQGGGTETQYF.